This T cell receptor beta chain appears in the sequencing data of a study of Ad26.COV2.S vaccination and SARS-CoV-2 variants. Study-wide context: Donor allocation was to the COV1001 Ad26.COV2.S trial arm. Study-wide results and limits: Measurement of non-spike TCR breadth gave similar results in vaccine and placebo recipients.

Treatment meaning: 15 to 20 received Ad26.COV2.S at low or high dose, single or two shots; roughly five received placebo; per-sample allocation not given. Collection of the samples took place on day 63 after the first injection of vaccine or placebo. The V segment lost 4 bases and the J segment 0 bases; nucleotides outside the gene matches: 7. CDR1 SGHRS and CDR2 YFSETQ come from the germline V gene. This CDR3 contains 17 residues. The repertoire was sequenced with immunoSEQ multiplex PCR; TCRdb's copy has only in-frame clones and lacks some. The profile shows almost 400,000 clones, around 89% of them singletons. Points on this clone: What it recognizes is unknown.

Sequences were derived from peripheral blood, sampled in a trial of Ad26.COV2.S vaccine versus placebo. The sequence was obtained from a person aged 18 to 65 who received the Ad26.COV2.S COVID-19 vaccine or a placebo. The chain has TRBV5-1 and TRBJ2-4; 10 nucleotides align to TRBD2. This CDR3 reads CASSQSSGSLAKNIQYF. CDR3 DNA sequence: TGCGCCAGCAGCCAATCTAGCGGGAGCTTAGCCAAAAACATTCAGTACTTC.